The 31 T cell receptor beta chains below were found in one sample sequenced in a study of blood T cell repertoires in COVID-19. The assay was immunoSEQ multiplex PCR, and TCRdb's table has in-frame clones only and misses some. The sample lists fewer than 350,000 clones, roughly 90% occurring once. The sequenced material came from peripheral blood. These TCRs come from a woman between 25 and 40 years old with COVID-19, enrolled during active disease.

The chain carries TRBV27 and TRBJ2-1; TRBD2 might be the D (6 bases). Germline loops: CDR1 MNHEY, CDR2 SMNVEV (reference sequence). This CDR3 spans 14 amino acids. With 8 bases removed from V and 5 bases from J, the gap between germline ends came to 16 bases. The CDR3, as DNA: TGTGCCAGCCGTCCGGGACTTGAAAACAATGAGCAGTTCTTC. This gives the protein CASRPGLENNEQFF.

In its sample, this clone was seen once. The J gene is TRBJ1-1, the V gene TRBV19; D not certain. The V end lost 6 bases, the J end lost 3 bases, and 17 bases lay between the germline ends. There are 15 residues in the CDR3. Per germline, CDR1 LNHDA and CDR2 SQIVND (reference sequence). In DNA, the CDR3 is TGTGCCAGTAGATTATCGACTACGGACGACACTGAAGCTTTCTTT. Its protein is CASRLSTTDDTEAFF. Full variable domain (outside the CDR3, taken from reference TRBV19 and TRBJ1-1): DGGITQSPKYLFRKEGQNVTLSCEQNLNHDAMYWYRQDPGQGLRLIYYSQIVNDFQKGDIAEGYSVSREKKESFPLTVTSAQKNPTAFYLCASRLSTTDDTEAFFGQGTRLTVV.

This clone has a single count. The CDR3 sequence: CASSVDAAVPSSYNEQFF. CDR3 in DNA: TGTGCCAGCAGCGTAGACGCTGCGGTCCCGAGCTCCTACAATGAGCAGTTCTTC. The chain carries TRBV9 and TRBJ2-1, with D unclear. Trimming shortened V by 0 bases and J by 0 bases, and 16 bases separated the two germline ends. This CDR3 contains 18 residues. CDR1 is SGDLS, CDR2 YYNGEE, per germline.

The genes are TRBV28 and TRBJ1-1, with D uncertain. The CDR3 extends over 11 amino acids. The germline CDR1 and CDR2 sequences are MDHEN and SYDVKM. V was cut by 8 bases and J by 0 bases, with 4 bases left in between. The CDR3 DNA reads as TGTGCCAGCGTAATGAACACTGAAGCTTTCTTT. Amino acid sequence: CASVMNTEAFF.

The chain uses TRBV11-2 and TRBJ2-7, with 8 bases fitting TRBD2. Germline values: CDR1 SGHAT, CDR2 FQNNGV. V trimming: 4 bases; J trimming: 3 bases; junction bases outside the gene matches: 8. The CDR3 totals 15 residues. CDR3 DNA sequence: TGTGCCAGCAGCTCAGCGGGAGTTTTTCTCTACGAGCAGTACTTC. As protein: CASSSAGVFLYEQYF.

The rearrangement uses TRBV10-3 and TRBJ1-1, with D unresolved. The ends were cut back, 10 bases at V and 0 bases at J, with 15 bases in the middle. This CDR3 spans 14 amino acids. In germline, CDR1 is ENHRY, CDR2 SYGVKD. CDR3 loop: CATVGRSVNTEAFF. CDR3 DNA sequence: TGTGCCACCGTCGGCCGCAGCGTGAACACTGAAGCTTTCTTT.

The rearrangement uses TRBV4-3 and TRBJ1-4; a possible D gene is TRBD1 (5 bases). The V gene lost 3 bases and the J gene lost 5 bases, with 13 bases spanning the gap. This CDR3 is 15 amino acids long. CDR1 is LGHNA, CDR2 YSLEER, per germline. The CDR3 loop reads CASSQQGLGNEKLFF. As DNA, the CDR3 is TGCGCCAGCAGCCAGCAGGGTTTGGGGAATGAAAAACTGTTTTTT.

To note about this clone: This sample also contains other DNA sequences that code for the same CDR3. The chain carries TRBV9 and TRBJ1-1, with TRBD1 matching 7 bases. The V and J ends lost 4 bases and 1 base, in that order; junction bases with no gene match: 4. CDR1 and CDR2 (germline): SGDLS, YYNGEE. The CDR3 contains 14 residues. CDR3 nucleotide sequence: TGTGCCAGCAGCCCCCGGACAGGGAACACTGAAGCTTTCTTT. It encodes CASSPRTGNTEAFF. The entire variable domain, with the rest obtained from reference TRBV9 and TRBJ1-1, is as follows: DSGVTQTPKHLITATGQRVTLRCSPRSGDLSVYWYQQSLDQGLQFLIQYYNGEERAKGNILERFSAQQFPDLHSELNLSSLELGDSALYFCASSPRTGNTEAFFGQGTRLTVV.

This chain connects TRBV4-2 to TRBJ1-2; D unclear. Trimming left V 2 bases short and J 6 bases short, with 13 bases between. CDR1 is LGHNA, CDR2 YNFKEQ, per germline. The CDR3 totals 14 residues. The CDR3, as DNA: TGTGCCAGCAGCCAATCCCCGGGGTTGGATGGCTACACCTTC. Protein sequence: CASSQSPGLDGYTF.

This sequence joins TRBV7-8 and TRBJ1-3, with D perhaps matching TRBD1 (5 bases). This CDR3 region has 15 residues. The germline V gene encodes CDR1 SGHVS and CDR2 FQNEAQ. Trimming removed 1 base at V and 0 bases at J, with 7 bases between. This CDR3 reads CASSLGGNSGNTIYF. The CDR3 DNA sequence: TGTGCCAGCAGCTTAGGGGGCAACTCTGGAAACACCATATATTTT.

The rearrangement links TRBV12-5 to TRBJ2-2; possibly TRBD1 for D (9 bases). CDR3 length equals 22 residues. Germline V CDR1 and CDR2: LGHNT, FRNRAP. V lost 2 bases and J 6 bases, leaving 34 bases between the germline ends. In nucleotides, the CDR3 is TGTGCTAGTGGTTTGTTCACCTGGACAGGGGACTACCAGCGGGAGTTCGCCGGGGAGCTGTTTTTT. Its protein product is CASGLFTWTGDYQREFAGELFF. The full variable domain, completed using reference TRBV12-5 and TRBJ2-2, is DARVTQTPRHKVTEMGQEVTMRCQPILGHNTVFWYRQTMMQGLELLAYFRNRAPLDDSGMPKDRFSAEMPDATLATLKIQPSEPRDSAVYFCASGLFTWTGDYQREFAGELFFGEGSRLTVL.

This chain connects TRBV2 to TRBJ1-2; TRBD1 agrees at 7 bases. J lost 4 bases, V lost 5 bases, and 7 bases had no gene match. Germline V gene lookup returns CDR1 SNHLY and CDR2 FYNNEI. The CDR3 is 14 amino acids. The CDR3 reads CASSTQGGGYGYTF. The CDR3 nucleotides are TGTGCCAGCAGTACCCAGGGGGGAGGCTATGGCTACACCTTC.

CDR3 sequence: CGYSVREDYGYTF. For the CDR3, the DNA is TGTGGTTACAGCGTTCGGGAGGACTATGGCTACACCTTC. This chain joins TRBV30 and TRBJ1-2, with D unresolved. The CDR3 spans 13 residues. Per germline, CDR1 GTSNPN and CDR2 SVGIG (reference sequence).

The CDR3 nucleotides are TGTGCCAGCAGTTCCCCACCCAGAGCGGGGAATGAGCAGTTCTTC. This codes for CASSSPPRAGNEQFF. The chain recombines TRBV6-5 with TRBJ2-1, with 7 bases fitting TRBD2. The CDR3 loop spans 15 amino acids. V lost 4 bases to trimming and J lost 7 bases; unmatched junction nucleotides: 10. Germline V gene sequence: CDR1 MNHEY, CDR2 SVGAGI.

J is TRBJ1-3 and V is TRBV4-1, with D tentatively TRBD1 (6 bases). V lost 0 bases to trimming and J lost 8 bases, with 20 bases between them. CDR1 is MGHRA, CDR2 YSYEKL, per germline. The CDR3 extends over 17 amino acids. The CDR3 region is CASSQEVSGQGMDTIYF. In DNA, the CDR3 is TGCGCCAGCAGCCAAGAAGTTTCGGGACAAGGCATGGACACCATATATTTT.

This chain uses TRBV5-8 with TRBJ2-6, with D perhaps TRBD1 (5 bases). Between the trimmed V and J ends, which lost 4 bases and 3 bases, there was a span of 11 bases. Germline lookup yields CDR1 SGHTS and CDR2 YDEGEE. The CDR3 totals 15 residues. The CDR3 region has the DNA TGTGCCAGCAGCCTCAGGGTGTTTGGGGCCAACGTCCTGACTTTC. This codes for CASSLRVFGANVLTF. Using reference TRBV5-8 and TRBJ2-6 for the parts outside the CDR3, the full variable domain is EAGVTQSPTHLIKTRGQQATLRCSPISGHTSVYWYQQALGLGLQFLLWYDEGEERNRGNFPPRFSGRQFPNYSSELNVNALELEDSALYLCASSLRVFGANVLTFGAGSRLTVL.

Written as DNA, the CDR3 is TGTGCCAGCAGTTACTTCGACAGGGGCAATCAGCCCCAGCATTTT. Amino acids: CASSYFDRGNQPQHF. The V call is TRBV6-5, the J call TRBJ1-5, with 7 bases that match TRBD1. The CDR3 runs 15 residues. Germline loops: CDR1 MNHEY, CDR2 SVGAGI. The ends lost 1 base at V and 2 bases at J; junction bases unmatched: 2.

The rearrangement links TRBV10-1 to TRBJ2-7, with 7 nucleotides matching TRBD2. V was clipped by 8 bases and J by 5 bases; unmatched bases: 9. The CDR3 spans 13 residues. CDR1 WNHNN and CDR2 SYGVQD come from the germline V gene (reference sequence). The CDR3 DNA reads TGCGCCAGCTCGACTAGCATCCTGGACGAGCAGTACTTC. It is translated as CASSTSILDEQYF.

V usage is TRBV27 and J usage is TRBJ2-1; D is unclear. This CDR3 is 15 amino acids long. The germline gives CDR1 MNHEY, CDR2 SMNVEV (reference sequence). The V gene lost 0 bases and the J gene lost 2 bases, with 8 bases spanning the gap. The CDR3 here is CASSLSTSTYNEQFF. CDR3 sequence (DNA): TGTGCCAGCAGTTTATCGACTTCTACCTACAATGAGCAGTTCTTC.

The V call is TRBV5-6, the J call TRBJ1-1; TRBD1 is a possible D gene (5 bases). The CDR3 totals 15 residues. The ends were cut back, 4 bases at V and 1 base at J, with 14 bases in the middle. Germline CDR1 SGHDT, CDR2 YYEEEE. Here the CDR3 reads CASSRIDSTNTEAFF. The CDR3 bases are TGTGCCAGCAGCCGAATTGACAGCACGAACACTGAAGCTTTCTTT.

V is TRBV7-9 and J is TRBJ2-7; 7 bases map to TRBD1. The CDR3 has 14 residues. Germline V CDR1 and CDR2: SEHNR, FQNEAQ (reference sequence). V lost 5 bases to trimming and J lost 0 bases; unmatched junction nucleotides: 4. Here the CDR3 reads CASSPGTVSYEQYF. DNA of the CDR3: TGTGCCAGCAGCCCAGGGACAGTCTCCTACGAGCAGTACTTC.

This clone has just a few counts. This sequence joins TRBV19 and TRBJ1-5, with D perhaps TRBD1 (6 bases). V lost 7 bases to trimming and J lost 4 bases, with 8 bases between them. CDR1 and CDR2 from the germline V gene are LNHDA and SQIVND (reference sequence). The CDR3 contains 12 residues. CDR3: CASTQGNQPQHF. CDR3 coding DNA: TGTGCCAGTACACAGGGAAATCAGCCCCAGCATTTT.

The chain joins TRBV5-1 to TRBJ2-5; the match to TRBD1 covers 10 bases. Germline CDR1 reads SGHRS; CDR2 reads YFSETQ. Germline trimming cut 0 bases from V and 1 base from J; bases unmatched to any gene: 9. The CDR3 sequence is 18 residues long. The CDR3 DNA reads TGCGCCAGCAGCTTGGGATTTTCCGGGACAGGGGTCCAAGAGACCCAGTACTTC. Encoded protein: CASSLGFSGTGVQETQYF.

V is TRBV5-4 and J is TRBJ2-5, with 9 bases lining up with TRBD2. The J segment lost 1 base and the V segment lost 3 bases, leaving 4 bases of the junction unmatched. Looked up from germline, CDR1 is SGHNT and CDR2 is YYREEE (reference sequence). The length of the CDR3 is 15 residues. As DNA, the CDR3 is TGTGCCAGCAGCTCTAGCGGGGACTTCCAAGAGACCCAGTACTTC. It is translated as CASSSSGDFQETQYF.

V gene TRBV9 combines with J gene TRBJ2-1, with D unclear. The germline V gene encodes CDR1 SGDLS and CDR2 YYNGEE. The CDR3 has 13 amino acids. V dropped 0 bases and J dropped 8 bases, with 9 bases sitting between them. CDR3 sequence: CASSVGLEYEQFF. The CDR3, as DNA: TGTGCCAGCAGCGTAGGATTGGAGTATGAGCAGTTCTTC.

This chain joins TRBV5-4 and TRBJ1-1; D perhaps matches TRBD1 (5 bases). Trimming removed 5 bases at V and 0 bases at J, with 11 bases between. This CDR3 is built from 14 residues. CDR1 is SGHNT and CDR2 is YYREEE in the germline V gene (reference sequence). The CDR3 loop is CASSPTVMNTEAFF. In DNA, the CDR3 is TGTGCCAGCAGTCCGACAGTTATGAACACTGAAGCTTTCTTT.

This sequence joins TRBV25-1 and TRBJ1-2; D not resolved. V was trimmed by 2 bases and J by 3 bases, leaving 10 bases between them. The CDR3 covers 14 residues. The germline CDR1 and CDR2 sequences are MGHDK and SYGVNS. CDR3 sequence reads: CASSEPTQYYGYTF. In DNA form, the CDR3 reads TGTGCCAGCAGTGAACCCACACAGTACTATGGCTACACCTTC.

CDR3 in amino acids: CASSSSGTSGTDTQYF. In DNA form, the CDR3 reads TGTGCCAGCAGCAGCTCCGGGACTAGCGGCACAGATACGCAGTATTTT. The chain recombines TRBV7-9 with TRBJ2-3; TRBD2 aligns across 10 bases. Trimming at V came to 5 bases and at J to 1 base, leaving 6 bases not matched to a gene. The CDR3 runs 16 residues. CDR1 is SEHNR, CDR2 FQNEAQ, per germline (reference sequence).

The chain employs TRBV7-8 and TRBJ1-1, with D tentatively TRBD1 (5 bases). Deletions cut 5 bases from V and 1 base from J, with 11 bases between. Germline V gene sequence: CDR1 SGHVS, CDR2 FQNEAQ. The CDR3 has 14 amino acids. The CDR3 protein is CASSPGRGNTEAFF. CDR3 coding DNA: TGTGCCAGCAGCCCCGGGAGGGGGAACACTGAAGCTTTCTTT.

The J gene is TRBJ1-5, the V gene TRBV7-3; possibly TRBD1 for D (5 bases). This CDR3 contains 13 residues. Germline lookup yields CDR1 SGHTA and CDR2 FQGTGA. Trimming removed 2 bases at V and 5 bases at J, with 7 bases between. CDR3: CASSLGGDQPQHF. CDR3 sequence (DNA): TGTGCCAGCAGCTTAGGGGGGGATCAGCCCCAGCATTTT.

The rearrangement joins TRBV30 to TRBJ2-2; the D gene is possibly TRBD1 (6 bases). CDR3 length: 14 amino acids. CDR1 and CDR2 from the germline V gene are GTSNPN and SVGIG (reference sequence). V shed 0 bases and J shed 9 bases, with 14 bases lying between them. This CDR3 reads CAWSVLGAGRELFF. CDR3 in DNA: TGTGCCTGGAGTGTCTTGGGGGCAGGGAGGGAGCTGTTTTTT.